A selection of T cell receptor beta chains follows, all from one sample in a study of blood T cell repertoires in COVID-19. Assay: immunoSEQ multiplex PCR; the TCRdb copy retains only in-frame clones and omits some. The sample gives roughly 180,000 clones, roughly nine tenths of which show up once; under 2.5% is in the top ten. Specimen: peripheral blood. Receptors were obtained from a man aged 65-85 years with active or convalescent COVID-19. Each CDR3 is given with its conserved first and last residue. Each record gives: CDR3 length, J gene, V gene, D gene, CDR3 protein. A D gene is named only where the DNA matches it firmly.

19 TRBJ1-2 TRBV4-3 NA CASSQDLGTWGFMKYGYTF
15 TRBJ2-1 TRBV7-2 TRBD1 CASSLSGGGGNEQFF
16 TRBJ2-7 TRBV5-4 TRBD1 CASSSRGQDFSYEQYF
15 TRBJ1-5 TRBV20-1 TRBD1 CSASRQGASNQPQHF
16 TRBJ1-3 TRBV7-8 NA CASSLDGARSGNTIYF
15 TRBJ2-7 TRBV5-4 TRBD2 CASSPDAGGRYEQYF
17 TRBJ2-7 TRBV7-9 NA CASSQPFPDYGKLEQYF
13 TRBJ1-4 TRBV30 NA CALTKGQGEKLFF
13 TRBJ2-1 TRBV28 NA CASSLPRFTEQFF
14 TRBJ1-5 TRBV19 TRBD1 CASSRTGTNQPQHF
14 TRBJ1-2 TRBV7-8 NA CASSPWAGNYGYTF
16 TRBJ2-1 TRBV27 NA CASSLSDRPPYNEQFF
14 TRBJ2-1 TRBV10-1 TRBD1 CASSGTDRGNEQFF
13 TRBJ2-7 TRBV20-1 NA CSASKPPGYEQYF
14 TRBJ2-3 TRBV2 TRBD2 CASMGLSGTYTQYF
17 TRBJ1-6 TRBV5-5 TRBD1 CASSFRGQGANNSPLHF
14 TRBJ2-7 TRBV13 NA CASSPTVSPYEQYF
17 TRBJ2-3 TRBV5-4 TRBD2 CASSLAGGRGGTDTQYF
15 TRBJ1-2 TRBV4-3 NA CASSQGFGADYGYTF
11 TRBJ2-2 TRBV9 NA CASSQGGMLFF
14 TRBJ2-7 TRBV10-3 NA CAISDRTGDYEQYF
14 TRBJ2-7 TRBV9 NA CASSVGTISYEQYF
15 TRBJ2-7 TRBV19 TRBD2 CASTGLAGGAYEQYF
13 TRBJ2-1 TRBV7-2 NA CASSLQGYNEQFF
11 TRBJ1-2 TRBV18 NA CASSQGIGYTF
14 TRBJ1-2 TRBV5-5 NA CASSSMPGNYGYTF
13 TRBJ1-5 TRBV28 NA CASSPLLFGPQHF
15 TRBJ1-1 TRBV7-9 TRBD1 CASSTPDRADTEAFF
14 TRBJ1-5 TRBV24-1 NA CATSDASGYQPQHF
13 TRBJ2-7 TRBV29-1 NA CSVSLTGPYEQYF
14 TRBJ1-5 TRBV7-2 TRBD1 CASSLDRGGQPQHF
14 TRBJ1-2 TRBV27 NA CASSFGAGGYGYTF